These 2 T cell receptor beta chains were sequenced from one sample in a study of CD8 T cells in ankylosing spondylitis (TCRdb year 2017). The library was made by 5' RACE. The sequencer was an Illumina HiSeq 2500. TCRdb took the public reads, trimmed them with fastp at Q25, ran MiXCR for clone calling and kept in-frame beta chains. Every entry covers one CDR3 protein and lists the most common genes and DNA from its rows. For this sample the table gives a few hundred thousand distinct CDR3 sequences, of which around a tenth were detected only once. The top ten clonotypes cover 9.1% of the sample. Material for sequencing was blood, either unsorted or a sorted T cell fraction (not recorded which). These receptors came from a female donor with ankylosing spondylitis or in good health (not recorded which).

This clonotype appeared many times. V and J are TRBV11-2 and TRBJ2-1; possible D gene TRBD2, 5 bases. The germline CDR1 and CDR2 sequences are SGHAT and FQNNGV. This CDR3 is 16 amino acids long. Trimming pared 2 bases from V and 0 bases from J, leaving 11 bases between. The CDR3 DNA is TGTGCCAGCAGCTTATGGGCGGGCGGCTCCTACAATGAGCAGTTCTTC. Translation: CASSLWAGGSYNEQFF.

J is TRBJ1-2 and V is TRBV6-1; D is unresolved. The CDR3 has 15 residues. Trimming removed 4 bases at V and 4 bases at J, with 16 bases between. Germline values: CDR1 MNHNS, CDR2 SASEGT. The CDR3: CASSGDRAPSYGYTF. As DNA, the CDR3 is TGTGCCAGCAGTGGGGATAGGGCCCCTAGCTATGGCTACACCTTC.